This T cell receptor beta chain was obtained from a study of CD8 T cells in ankylosing spondylitis (dated by TCRdb to 2015 to 2018). Context from the whole study: The study set out to find disease-linked TCR variants by profiling T cell receptor beta repertoires in ankylosing spondylitis patients and healthy donors. Samples of peripheral blood were taken, and for ankylosing spondylitis patients, synovial fluid was collected as well. The whole study cohort included 85 to 120 healthy donors and roughly 24 ankylosing spondylitis patients.

The CDR3 sequence holds 17 residues, the cysteine and phenylalanine included. CDR3 DNA is the only sequence kept; it has 51 bases, read in frame from the first base. The V end gives up 4 bases and the J end 0 bases, leaving 7 bases in the junction not matched to a gene. The germline V gene supplies CDR1 SQVTM and CDR2 ANQGSEA. Paper-wide results and their limitations: Significant enrichment of the disease-linked clones was reported in matched synovial fluid samples from ankylosing spondylitis patients. Some of the motif variants had been reported before in the synovial fluid and blood of reactive arthritis patients, a finding that suggests common disease-initiation mechanisms. Blood from ankylosing spondylitis patients appeared to be characterized by a TCR beta motif composed of under 10 highly homologous amino acid variants. The disease-linked clones showed a CD8+ phenotype and occurred at relatively low frequencies in peripheral blood.

TCRdb shows the sequencer as Illumina HiSeq 2500. Quantitative 5'-RACE with molecular barcodes was used to prepare TCR beta libraries. Per the authors' processing: A new computational method based on a probabilistic model of VDJ rearrangement was used to identify disease-linked TCR variants. TCRdb trimmed the raw reads at Q25, called clones with MiXCR and kept productive beta chains. Each CDR3 protein gets just one entry, which takes the most common genes and DNA from the rows behind it. These V and J calls are TCRdb output, not the study's own analysis. For this sample the table gives about 250,000 distinct CDR3 sequences, of which roughly 32% were detected only once. Together, the top ten hold approximately 4.4% of the sample. As to this clonotype: Its antigen is not yet known. Base qualities were left out, and no much larger clone turns up one base away.

Material for sequencing was blood, either unsorted or a sorted T cell fraction (not recorded which). The chain is assembled from TRBV29-1 and TRBJ2-2; TRBD2 lines up with 11 middle nucleotides. This receptor was taken from a male donor with ankylosing spondylitis or in good health (not recorded which). The nucleotides are TGCAGCGTTGTTCCCCTAGCGGGGGGCCCGAACACCGGGGAGCTGTTTTTT. Protein translation: CSVVPLAGGPNTGELFF.